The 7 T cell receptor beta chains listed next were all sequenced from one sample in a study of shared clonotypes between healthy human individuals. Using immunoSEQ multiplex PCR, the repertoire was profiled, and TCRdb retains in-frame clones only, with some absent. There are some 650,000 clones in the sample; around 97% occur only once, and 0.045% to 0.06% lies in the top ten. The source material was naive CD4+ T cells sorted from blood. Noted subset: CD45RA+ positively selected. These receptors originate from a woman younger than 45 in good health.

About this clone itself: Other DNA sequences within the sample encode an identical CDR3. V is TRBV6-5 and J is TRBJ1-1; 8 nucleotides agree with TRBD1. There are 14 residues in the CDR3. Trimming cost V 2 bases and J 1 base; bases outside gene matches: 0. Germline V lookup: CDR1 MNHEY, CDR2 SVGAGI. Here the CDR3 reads CASSYGQGNTEAFF. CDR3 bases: TGTGCCAGCAGTTACGGACAGGGGAACACTGAAGCTTTCTTT.

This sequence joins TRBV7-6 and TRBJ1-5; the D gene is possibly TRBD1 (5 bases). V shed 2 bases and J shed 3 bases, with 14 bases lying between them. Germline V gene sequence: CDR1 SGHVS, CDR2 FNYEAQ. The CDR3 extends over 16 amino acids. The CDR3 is CASSLFTGVVNQPQHF. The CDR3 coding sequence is TGTGCCAGCAGCTTATTTACAGGCGTAGTCAATCAGCCCCAGCATTTT.

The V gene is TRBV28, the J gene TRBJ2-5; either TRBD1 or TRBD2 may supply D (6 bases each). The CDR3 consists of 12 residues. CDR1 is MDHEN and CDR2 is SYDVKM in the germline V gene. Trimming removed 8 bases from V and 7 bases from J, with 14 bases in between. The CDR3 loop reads CASQRGVRTQYF. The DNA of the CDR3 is TGTGCCAGCCAAAGGGGGGTGAGGACCCAGTACTTC.

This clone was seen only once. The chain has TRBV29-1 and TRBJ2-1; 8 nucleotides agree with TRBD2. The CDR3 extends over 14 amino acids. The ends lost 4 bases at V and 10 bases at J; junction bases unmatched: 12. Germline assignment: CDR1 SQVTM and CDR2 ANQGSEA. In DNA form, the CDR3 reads TGCAGCGTTGGTTCGCGGGAGGCCCCTCGGGAGCAGTTCTTC. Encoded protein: CSVGSREAPREQFF.

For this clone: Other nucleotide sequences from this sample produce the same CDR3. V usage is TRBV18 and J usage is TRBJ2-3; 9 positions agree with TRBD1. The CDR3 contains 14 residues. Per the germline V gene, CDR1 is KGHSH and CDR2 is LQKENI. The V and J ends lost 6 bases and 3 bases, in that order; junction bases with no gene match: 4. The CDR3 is CASSPGQGTDTQYF. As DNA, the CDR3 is TGTGCCAGCTCTCCTGGACAGGGGACAGATACGCAGTATTTT.

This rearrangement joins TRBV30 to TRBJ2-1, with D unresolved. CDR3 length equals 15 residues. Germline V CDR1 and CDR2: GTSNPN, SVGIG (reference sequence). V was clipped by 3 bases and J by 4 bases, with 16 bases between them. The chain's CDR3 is CAWRVETRSYNEQFF. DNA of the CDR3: TGTGCCTGGAGGGTTGAGACTCGCTCTTACAATGAGCAGTTCTTC.

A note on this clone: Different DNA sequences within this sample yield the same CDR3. CDR3 amino acids: CASSSTTDTQYF. The CDR3 nucleotides are TGCGCCAGCAGCTCGACGACAGATACGCAGTATTTT. The chain joins TRBV5-1 to TRBJ2-3, with D uncertain. The germline gives CDR1 SGHRS, CDR2 YFSETQ. Trimming shortened V by 3 bases and J by 3 bases, and 5 bases separated the two germline ends. This CDR3 is 12 amino acids long.